These T cell receptor beta chains were read from a single sample in a study of molecular identifiers for immune sequencing clone quantification. TCRdb reprocessed the PCR reads with MiXCR, giving one entry per CDR3 protein. The top ten clones hold 0.7% to 0.95% of a sample with approximately 550,000 distinct CDR3 sequences, about a fifth of them seen once. Sequencing was performed on naive CD8+ T cells from blood, with Jurkat cell RNA spiked in. The receptors derive from a human donor in good health. Some libraries in this study had Jurkat cell RNA spiked in. Each CDR3 is given with its conserved first and last residue. The D gene is left open where the match is weak. Where a row states a size, it is once, few, many or the class of an expanded clone; other rows omit it.

clone_size,v_call,j_call,d_call,cdr3_nt,cdr3_aa
few,TRBV7-9,TRBJ2-3,TRBD2,TGTGCCAGCAGCATCCAGCCTAGCGGAACCACAGATACGCAGTATTTT,CASSIQPSGTTDTQYF
few,TRBV20-1,TRBJ2-7,TRBD2,TGCAGTGCTAGATCCGGGACTAGCGGGGTGAACTCCTACGAGCAGTACTTC,CSARSGTSGVNSYEQYF
few,TRBV24-1,TRBJ2-2,NA,TGTGCCACCAGTATGAACGGGGAGCTGTTTTTT,CATSMNGELFF
NA,TRBV3-1,TRBJ1-2,NA,TGTGCCAGCGGCCAAGGGACAAATACGGATGGCTACACCTTC,CASGQGTNTDGYTF
many,TRBV14,TRBJ2-7,TRBD2,TGTGCCAGCAGCCAATCCCTTGGGGGGAGGGACGAGCAGTACTTC,CASSQSLGGRDEQYF
NA,TRBV20-1,TRBJ1-6,TRBD1,TGCAGTGCAAGGCGCCCCGGACAGGGGCCCGAATCCCATAATTCACCCCTCCACTTT,CSARRPGQGPESHNSPLHF
NA,TRBV2,TRBJ1-1,NA,TGTGCCAGCAGTGAAGCGCTGGCAGCGAACGAAGCTTTCTTT,CASSEALAANEAFF
few,TRBV29-1,TRBJ2-1,NA,TGCGGACTACAACAGGGGAATGAGCAGTTCTTC,CGLQQGNEQFF
many,TRBV5-4,TRBJ2-1,NA,TGTGCCAGCAGGTCCGGGCCCGAGCAGTTCTTC,CASRSGPEQFF
NA,TRBV9,TRBJ2-3,NA,TGTGCCAGCAGCGGGGGGGGCCTCACAGATACGCAGTATTTT,CASSGGGLTDTQYF
NA,TRBV27,TRBJ1-2,NA,TGTGCCAGCAGTTTTTTAGCACAGGGTCACACCTATGGCTACACCTTC,CASSFLAQGHTYGYTF
NA,TRBV4-1,TRBJ1-4,NA,TGCGCCAGCAGCCAAGATCCCGGGGCGGCTAATGAAAAACTGTTTTTT,CASSQDPGAANEKLFF
many,TRBV4-3,TRBJ2-3,NA,TGCGCCAGCAGCCAAAAAAGGCTCGGTCCCGCTAGCACAGATACGCAGTATTTT,CASSQKRLGPASTDTQYF
few,TRBV4-3,TRBJ2-3,TRBD2,TGCGCCAGCAGCCAAGATCAATTGGCGGGAGGGCCAGATACGCAGTATTTT,CASSQDQLAGGPDTQYF
NA,TRBV2,TRBJ2-3,TRBD1,TGTGCCAGCAGCCCCTCGGCAGGGGGCCGCACAGATACGCAGTATTTT,CASSPSAGGRTDTQYF
NA,TRBV30,TRBJ1-1,NA,TGTGCCTGGAGTGTACATGAGGGAGGGACTGAAGCTTTCTTT,CAWSVHEGGTEAFF
NA,TRBV27,TRBJ2-1,TRBD2,TGTGCCAGCAGTAGACTAGCGGGGAGCTCCTACAATGAGCAGTTCTTC,CASSRLAGSSYNEQFF
NA,TRBV7-9,TRBJ2-7,TRBD2,TGTGCCAGCAGCCCAGAGACTAGCGGGAGAACCTACGAGCAGTACTTC,CASSPETSGRTYEQYF
few,TRBV5-1,TRBJ2-3,NA,TGCGCCAGCAGCTTATTTCCGGGGGAGGTAGCAGATACGCAGTATTTT,CASSLFPGEVADTQYF
many,TRBV7-9,TRBJ1-1,NA,TGTGCCAGCAGCTGGGACACGGAGGGCTATACTGAAGCTTTCTTT,CASSWDTEGYTEAFF
NA,TRBV28,TRBJ2-7,TRBD1,TGTGCCAGCAGTTTCCGGGACAGGGGTCTGCGAATCCCCTACGAGCAGTACTTC,CASSFRDRGLRIPYEQYF
NA,TRBV30,TRBJ1-3,NA,TGTGCCTGGAGTATCGCGTCTGGAAACACCATATATTTT,CAWSIASGNTIYF
many,TRBV3-1,TRBJ2-3,NA,TGTGCCAGCAGCCAAGGCCTTTTAGCCCATGCCGCAGATACGCAGTATTTT,CASSQGLLAHAADTQYF
many,TRBV6-5,TRBJ2-1,TRBD1,TGTGCCAGCAGTACCAGGGGGAATGAGCAGTTCTTC,CASSTRGNEQFF
many,TRBV29-1,TRBJ2-7,NA,TGCAGCACCCTCCAGGGTAGCGGCGAGCAGTACTTC,CSTLQGSGEQYF
many,TRBV27,TRBJ1-5,NA,TGTGCCAGCAGTTTATCAGGGCCCAGGGGAGGGCCCCAGCATTTT,CASSLSGPRGGPQHF
few,TRBV10-3,TRBJ2-7,NA,TGTGCCATCAGTGAAGTTAGGCTGGACGACTACGAGCAGTACTTC,CAISEVRLDDYEQYF
many,TRBV20-1,TRBJ2-7,TRBD1,TGCAGTGCAAGACAGGGGGTCGAGCAGTACTTC,CSARQGVEQYF
NA,TRBV5-6,TRBJ2-2,NA,TGTGCCAGCAGCTTGTATTTGGAGGGGCCTTTGGGCGGGGAGCTGTTTTTT,CASSLYLEGPLGGELFF
many,TRBV7-9,TRBJ1-3,TRBD1,TGTGCCAGCAGCTTCCGGGACAGGGGGCTTGCCAGCTCTGGAAACACCATATATTTT,CASSFRDRGLASSGNTIYF
NA,TRBV20-1,TRBJ2-5,NA,TGCAGTGCTAGAGAGGCCGTCGCTGGGGAGACCCAGTACTTC,CSAREAVAGETQYF
many,TRBV5-5,TRBJ1-5,NA,TGTGCCAGCAGCTTGGTTCCAGGGGATTATCAGCCCCAGCATTTT,CASSLVPGDYQPQHF
NA,TRBV7-9,TRBJ2-5,TRBD1,TGTGCCAGCAGCTCCGCCCGGGACAGTCAAGAGGCCCAGTACTTC,CASSSARDSQEAQYF